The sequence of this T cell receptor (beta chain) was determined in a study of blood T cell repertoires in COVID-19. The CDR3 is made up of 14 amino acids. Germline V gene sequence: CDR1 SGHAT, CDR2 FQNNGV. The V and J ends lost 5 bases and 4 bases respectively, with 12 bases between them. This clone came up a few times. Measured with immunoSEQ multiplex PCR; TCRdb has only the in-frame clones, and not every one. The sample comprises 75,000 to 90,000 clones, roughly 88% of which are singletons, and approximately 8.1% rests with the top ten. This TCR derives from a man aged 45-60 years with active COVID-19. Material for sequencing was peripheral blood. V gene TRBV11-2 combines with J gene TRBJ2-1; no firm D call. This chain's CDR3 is CASSRLLRYNEQFF. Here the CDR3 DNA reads TGTGCCAGCAGCCGACTCCTTAGATACAATGAGCAGTTCTTC. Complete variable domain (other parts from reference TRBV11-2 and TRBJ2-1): EAGVAQSPRYKIIEKRQSVAFWCNPISGHATLYWYQQILGQGPKLLIQFQNNGVVDDSQLPKDRFSAERLKGVDSTLKIQPAKLEDSAVYLCASSRLLRYNEQFFGPGTRLTVL.